The sequence of this T cell receptor (beta chain) was determined in a study of IL-17A CD8 T cells in psoriatic arthritis synovium. Context from the whole study: The study aimed to define the phenotype, molecular profile and function of synovial IL-17A+CD8+ T cells in psoriatic arthritis pathogenesis. Paper-wide results and their limitations: Some individual clones occupied over 4.5% of the repertoire, though most synovial CD8+ subsets remained polyclonal. In two patients, many Tc17 clones were found to be shared with the synovial Tc1 population, resulting in Morisita overlap indices above 0.75. TCR sequencing covered only three patients, which the authors acknowledged as a limited sample size. Because no psoriatic arthritis synovial tissue samples were available, cells were taken from synovial fluid instead of synovial tissue.

After DNA extraction (Qiagen), TCRbeta V-D-J rearrangements were amplified in a bias-controlled manner and then sequenced at high throughput (immunoSEQ; Adaptive Biotech). Processing in the source paper ran as follows. The immunoSEQ Analyzer platform was used for sequence-level analysis of productive sequences. Clonality was computed as 1 minus Pielou's evenness, ranging from 0 (highly polyclonal) to 1 (monoclonal). How much repertoires overlapped between subsets was quantified with the Morisita index, which goes from 0 (no similarity) to 1 (complete similarity). TCRdb took this table from immuneACCESS and kept in-frame rearrangements with V and J called. Such tables lack part of the clones; where checked against another copy, unresolved V genes explain under half of the gap, and the rest is unexplained. V, J and clone size derive from that table, while D and trimming were established from the DNA sequence. The sample includes under 2,500 clones, with around three quarters observed a single time. The top ten hold around a tenth of the sample.

Notes on this clone: Its antigen target is currently unknown. Base qualities are not recorded, but no much larger clone differs from it by a single base.

The CDR3 runs 15 amino acids, cysteine and phenylalanine included. The CDR3 DNA has 45 bases and is translated from base 1. CDR1 and CDR2 are read off the germline V gene as MGHRA and YSYEKL. V drops 0 bases and J drops 10 bases, leaving 16 bases in between. CD3+ T cells, isolated magnetically, got 1.5 hours of stimulation with PMA and ionomycin and were then labeled using IL-17A and IFNgamma cytokine secretion assays. Synovial fluid effusions were aspirated from the actively inflamed joints of patients with psoriatic arthritis. Memory CD8+ T cells in synovial fluid were sorted patient by patient into Tc17 (IL-17A+) cells, bulk memory cells and Tc1 (IL-17A-IFNgamma+) cells in order to compare their TCR repertoires. The psoriatic arthritis patients fulfilled the Classification of Psoriatic Arthritis Study Group (CASPAR) criteria. Cells secreting cytokines were also stained with a viability dye and with anti-CD3, CD8, CD14 and CD4 antibodies, then sorted on a BD FACSAria. TCRbeta sequencing was performed on sorted synovial fluid CD8+ T cell subsets from three patients with psoriatic arthritis. Before use, synovial fluid mononuclear cells were separated with Lymphoprep and cryopreserved in liquid nitrogen. The medium used for cryopreservation was made up of about 50% fetal calf serum and around 10% dimethyl sulfoxide.

What was sequenced was IFN-gamma+ CD8+ T cells from synovial fluid. Per the publication, the cell subset or site label means: IL-17A-IFNgamma+ memory CD8+ (Tc1) cells. This sequence uses TRBV4-1 and TRBJ2-1; matching of 6 bases hints at TRBD2 as the D gene. The TCR was taken from a human donor with psoriatic arthritis. The CDR3 reads CASSQDVTGALEQFF. The DNA sequence is given as TGCGCCAGCAGCCAAGATGTCACGGGAGCACTCGAGCAGTTCTTC.